The next 5 T cell receptor beta chains were all read from a single sample in a study of human T cells and chemical hapten exposure. Described time point: pre-sensitization, week 0. Stated treatment: therapeutic diphenylcyclopropenone sensitization with weekly scalp DPC. TCRdb redid the calling of the RACE reads with MiXCR, one entry per CDR3 protein. The sample contains more than 300,000 distinct CDR3 sequences, 5.1% of which appear only once. Sequencing used whole blood, obtained in connection with sensitization to the hapten diphenylcyclopropenone (DPC). Source of these receptors: a woman in her forties or fifties with alopecia areata. Some clones in this sample may be carry-over from other donors' samples.

This clonotype was recorded at least ten times. The CDR3 is CASSSFSGFPTDTQYF. The CDR3 nucleotides are TGTGCCAGCAGTTCCTTTAGCGGGTTCCCCACAGATACGCAGTATTTT. This chain connects TRBV9 to TRBJ2-3; 7 bases are a match to TRBD2. Trimming at V came to 5 bases and at J to 2 bases, leaving 11 bases not matched to a gene. This CDR3 comprises 16 residues. The germline gives CDR1 SGDLS, CDR2 YYNGEE.

This clonotype was detected ten times or more. The CDR3 protein is CSESPNTDTQYF. The CDR3 bases are TGCAGTGAGAGCCCGAACACAGATACGCAGTATTTT. The V and J genes are TRBV20-1 and TRBJ2-3; the D is unclear. Germline V CDR1 and CDR2: DFQATT, SNEGSKA (reference sequence). The germline V and J ends were trimmed by 7 bases and 2 bases, with 10 bases remaining between them. The CDR3 runs 12 residues.

The chain combines TRBV20-1 with TRBJ2-4, with D uncertain. CDR1 and CDR2 from the germline V gene are DFQATT and SNEGSKA (reference sequence). V was pared by 8 bases and J by 2 bases, with 13 bases between. This CDR3 has 13 amino acids. CDR3 sequence: CSIRQETKNIQYF. CDR3 nucleotide sequence: TGCAGTATCCGTCAGGAAACCAAAAACATTCAGTACTTC.

This clonotype was recorded at least ten times. The gene calls are TRBV15 and TRBJ2-5; no reliable D call. The CDR3 extends over 14 amino acids. V was trimmed by 1 base and J by 1 base, leaving 7 bases between them. CDR1 is LNHNV and CDR2 is YYDKDF in the germline V gene (reference sequence). The CDR3, as DNA: TGTGCCACCAGCAGAGTGGCCTTCCAAGAGACCCAGTACTTC. Amino acids: CATSRVAFQETQYF. The complete variable domain, with remaining parts taken from reference TRBV15 and TRBJ2-5, reads DAMVIQNPRYQVTQFGKPVTLSCSQTLNHNVMYWYQQKSSQAPKLLFHYYDKDFNNEADTPDNFQSRRPNTSFCFLDIRSPGLGDTAMYLCATSRVAFQETQYFGPGTRLLVL.

This clonotype appeared a few times. The chain is built from TRBV7-2 and TRBJ2-1; D is possibly TRBD2 (5 bases). The germline V and J ends were trimmed by 5 bases and 3 bases, with 20 bases remaining between them. This CDR3 comprises 17 residues. Per the germline V gene, CDR1 is SGHTA and CDR2 is FQGNSA. The CDR3 is CASSPSPGLSYYNEQFF. CDR3 bases: TGTGCCAGCAGCCCTAGCCCCGGACTCAGTTACTACAATGAGCAGTTCTTC.